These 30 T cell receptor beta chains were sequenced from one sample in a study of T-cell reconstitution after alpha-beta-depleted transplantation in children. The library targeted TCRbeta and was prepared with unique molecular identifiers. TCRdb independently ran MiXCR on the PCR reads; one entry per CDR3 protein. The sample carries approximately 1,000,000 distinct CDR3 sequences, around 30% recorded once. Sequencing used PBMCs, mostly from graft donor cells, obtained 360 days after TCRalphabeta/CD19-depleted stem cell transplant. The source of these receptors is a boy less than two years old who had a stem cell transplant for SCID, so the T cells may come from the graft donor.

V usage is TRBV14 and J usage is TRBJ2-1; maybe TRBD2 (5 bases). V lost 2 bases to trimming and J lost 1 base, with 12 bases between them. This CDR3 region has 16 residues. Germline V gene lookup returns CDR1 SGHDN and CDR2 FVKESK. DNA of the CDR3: TGTGCCAGCAGCCAACGGGGAGCGCCATCCTACAATGAGCAGTTCTTC. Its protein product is CASSQRGAPSYNEQFF.

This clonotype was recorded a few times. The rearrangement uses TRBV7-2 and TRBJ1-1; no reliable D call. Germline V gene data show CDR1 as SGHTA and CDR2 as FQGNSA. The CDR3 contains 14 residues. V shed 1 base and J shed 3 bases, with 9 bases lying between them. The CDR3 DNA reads TGTGCCAGCAGCTTAGATGCAGGCTACACTGAAGCTTTCTTT. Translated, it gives CASSLDAGYTEAFF.

The CDR3 DNA reads as TGTGCCAGCAGTGAGTGGCAGGGAAAGGGGGAGCAGTACTTC. Its translation: CASSEWQGKGEQYF. V usage is TRBV25-1 and J usage is TRBJ2-7, with a tentative D call TRBD1 (5 bases). Trimming took 3 bases from V and 7 from J, leaving 16 bases between them. This CDR3 is 14 amino acids long. Germline V gene lookup returns CDR1 MGHDK and CDR2 SYGVNS.

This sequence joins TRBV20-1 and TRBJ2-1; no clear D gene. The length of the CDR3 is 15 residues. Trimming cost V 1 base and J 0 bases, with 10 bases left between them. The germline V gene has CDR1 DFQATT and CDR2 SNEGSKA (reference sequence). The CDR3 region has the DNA TGCAGTGCTAGAGTAGACTTGAGCTCCTACAATGAGCAGTTCTTC. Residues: CSARVDLSSYNEQFF.

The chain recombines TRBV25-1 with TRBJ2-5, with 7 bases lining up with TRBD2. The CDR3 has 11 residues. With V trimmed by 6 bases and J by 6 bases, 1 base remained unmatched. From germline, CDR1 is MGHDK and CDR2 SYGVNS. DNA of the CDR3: TGTGCCAGCAGGGGAGGGAAGACCCAGTACTTC. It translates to CASRGGKTQYF.

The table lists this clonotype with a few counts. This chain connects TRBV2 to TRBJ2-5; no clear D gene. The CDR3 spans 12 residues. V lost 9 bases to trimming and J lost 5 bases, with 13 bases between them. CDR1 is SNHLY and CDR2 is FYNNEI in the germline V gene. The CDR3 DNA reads TGTGCCAGTACCAAGGGCGGCGAGACCCAGTACTTC. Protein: CASTKGGETQYF. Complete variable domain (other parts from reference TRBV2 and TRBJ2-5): EPEVTQTPSHQVTQMGQEVILRCVPISNHLYFYWYRQILGQKVEFLVSFYNNEISEKSEIFDDQFSVERPDGSNFTLKIRSTKLEDSAMYFCASTKGGETQYFGPGTRLLVL.

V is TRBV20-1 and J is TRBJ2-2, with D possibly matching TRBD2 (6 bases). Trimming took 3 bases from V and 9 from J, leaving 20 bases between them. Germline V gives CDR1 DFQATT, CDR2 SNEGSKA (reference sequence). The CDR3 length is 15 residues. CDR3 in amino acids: CSARGGGGSYRELFF. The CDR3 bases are TGCAGTGCTAGGGGAGGAGGAGGGTCCTACCGGGAGCTGTTTTTT.

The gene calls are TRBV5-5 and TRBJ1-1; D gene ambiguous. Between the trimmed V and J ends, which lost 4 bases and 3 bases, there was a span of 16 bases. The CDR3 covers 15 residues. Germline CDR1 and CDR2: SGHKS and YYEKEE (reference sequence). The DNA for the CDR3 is TGTGCCAGCAGCCGGAGGGCCCTTGCGGACACTGAAGCTTTCTTT. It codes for CASSRRALADTEAFF.

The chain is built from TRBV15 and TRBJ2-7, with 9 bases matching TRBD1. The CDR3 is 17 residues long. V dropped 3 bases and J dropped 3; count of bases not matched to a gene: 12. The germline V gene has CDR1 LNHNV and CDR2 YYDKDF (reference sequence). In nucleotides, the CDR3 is TGTGCCACCAGCAGGGAACAGCCGGGACAGGGCCTCTACGAGCAGTACTTC. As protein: CATSREQPGQGLYEQYF. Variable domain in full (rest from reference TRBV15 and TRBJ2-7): DAMVIQNPRYQVTQFGKPVTLSCSQTLNHNVMYWYQQKSSQAPKLLFHYYDKDFNNEADTPDNFQSRRPNTSFCFLDIRSPGLGDTAMYLCATSREQPGQGLYEQYFGPGTRLTVT.

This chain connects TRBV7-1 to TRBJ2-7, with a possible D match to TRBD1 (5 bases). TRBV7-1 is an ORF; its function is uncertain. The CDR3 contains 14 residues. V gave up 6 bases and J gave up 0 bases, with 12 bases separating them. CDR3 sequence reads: CASRKGLSSYEQYF. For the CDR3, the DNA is TGTGCCAGCAGAAAGGGGCTGAGCTCCTACGAGCAGTACTTC.

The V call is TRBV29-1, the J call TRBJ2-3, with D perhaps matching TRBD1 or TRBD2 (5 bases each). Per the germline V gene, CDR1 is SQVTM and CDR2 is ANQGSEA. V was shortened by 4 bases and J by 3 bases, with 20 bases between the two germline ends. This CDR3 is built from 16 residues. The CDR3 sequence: CSVGGRAGWGTDTQYF. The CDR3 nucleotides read TGCAGCGTTGGGGGTAGGGCCGGCTGGGGGACAGATACGCAGTATTTT.

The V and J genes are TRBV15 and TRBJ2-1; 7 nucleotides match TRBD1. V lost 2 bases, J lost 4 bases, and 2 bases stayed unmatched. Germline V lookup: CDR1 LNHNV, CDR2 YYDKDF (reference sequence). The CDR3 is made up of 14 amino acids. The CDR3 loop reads CATSRQGVYNEQFF. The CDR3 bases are TGTGCCACCAGCAGACAGGGGGTTTACAATGAGCAGTTCTTC.

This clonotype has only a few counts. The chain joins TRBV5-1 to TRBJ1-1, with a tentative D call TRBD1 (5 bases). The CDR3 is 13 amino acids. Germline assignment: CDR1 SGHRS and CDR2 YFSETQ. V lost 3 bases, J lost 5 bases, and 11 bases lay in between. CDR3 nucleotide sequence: TGCGCCAGCAGCTCCCCGGGGGGAACTGAAGCTTTCTTT. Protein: CASSSPGGTEAFF.

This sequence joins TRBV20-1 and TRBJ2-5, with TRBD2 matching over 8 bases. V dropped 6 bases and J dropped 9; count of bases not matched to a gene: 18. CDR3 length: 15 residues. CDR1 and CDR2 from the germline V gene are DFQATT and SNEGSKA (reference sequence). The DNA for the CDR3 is TGCAGTGCCCCGAATGAGGGACTAGGTCTGGAATCCCAGTACTTC. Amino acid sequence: CSAPNEGLGLESQYF.

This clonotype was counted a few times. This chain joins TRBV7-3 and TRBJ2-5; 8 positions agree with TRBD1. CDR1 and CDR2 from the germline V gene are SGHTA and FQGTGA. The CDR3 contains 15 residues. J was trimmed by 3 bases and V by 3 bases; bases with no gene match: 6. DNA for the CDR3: TGTGCCAGCAGCTTGGGACAGGCCTCGGAAGAGACCCAGTACTTC. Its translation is CASSLGQASEETQYF. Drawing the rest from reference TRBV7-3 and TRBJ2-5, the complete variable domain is GAGVSQTPSNKVTEKGKYVELRCDPISGHTALYWYRQSLGQGPEFLIYFQGTGAADDSGLPNDRFFAVRPEGSVSTLKIQRTERGDSAVYLCASSLGQASEETQYFGPGTRLLVL.

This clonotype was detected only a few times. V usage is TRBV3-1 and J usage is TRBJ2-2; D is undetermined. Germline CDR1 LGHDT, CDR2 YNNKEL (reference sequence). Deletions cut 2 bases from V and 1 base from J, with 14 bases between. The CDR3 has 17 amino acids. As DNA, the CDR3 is TGTGCCAGCAGCCAACCATACCACTCTCAGAACACCGGGGAGCTGTTTTTT. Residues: CASSQPYHSQNTGELFF.

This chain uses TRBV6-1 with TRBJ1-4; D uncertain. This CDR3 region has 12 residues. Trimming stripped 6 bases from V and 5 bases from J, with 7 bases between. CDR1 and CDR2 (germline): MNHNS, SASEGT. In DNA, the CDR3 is TGTGCCAGCAGAAGCCGAAATGAAAAACTGTTTTTT. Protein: CASRSRNEKLFF.

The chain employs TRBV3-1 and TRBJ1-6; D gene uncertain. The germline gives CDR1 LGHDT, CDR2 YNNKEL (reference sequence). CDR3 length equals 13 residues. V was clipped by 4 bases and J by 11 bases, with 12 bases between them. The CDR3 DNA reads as TGTGCCAGCAGCCCGACCGTTGAAACACCCCTCCACTTT. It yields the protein CASSPTVETPLHF.

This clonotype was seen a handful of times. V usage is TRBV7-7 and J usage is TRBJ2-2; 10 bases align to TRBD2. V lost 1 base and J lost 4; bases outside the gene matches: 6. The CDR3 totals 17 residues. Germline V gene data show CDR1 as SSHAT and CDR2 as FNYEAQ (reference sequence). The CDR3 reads CASSLESGGERTGELFF. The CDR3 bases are TGTGCCAGCAGCTTAGAGAGCGGGGGGGAACGCACCGGGGAGCTGTTTTTT.

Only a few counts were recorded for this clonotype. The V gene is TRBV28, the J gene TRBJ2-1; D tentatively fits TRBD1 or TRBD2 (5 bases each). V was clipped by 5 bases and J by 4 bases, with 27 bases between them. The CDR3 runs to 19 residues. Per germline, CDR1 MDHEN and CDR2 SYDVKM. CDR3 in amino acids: CASSLSRWDADEAYNEQFF. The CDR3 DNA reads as TGTGCCAGCAGTCTATCTCGATGGGACGCCGACGAGGCATACAATGAGCAGTTCTTC.

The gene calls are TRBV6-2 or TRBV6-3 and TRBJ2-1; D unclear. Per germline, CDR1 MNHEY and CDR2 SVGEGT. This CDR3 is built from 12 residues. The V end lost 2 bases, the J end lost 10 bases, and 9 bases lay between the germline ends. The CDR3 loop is CASSYPKYEQFF. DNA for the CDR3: TGTGCCAGCAGTTACCCCAAATACGAGCAGTTCTTC.

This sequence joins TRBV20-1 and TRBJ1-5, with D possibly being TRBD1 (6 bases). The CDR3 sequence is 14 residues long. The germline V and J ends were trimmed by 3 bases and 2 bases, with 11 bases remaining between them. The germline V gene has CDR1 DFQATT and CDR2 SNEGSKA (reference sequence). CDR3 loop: CSARGASGNQPQHF. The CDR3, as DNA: TGCAGTGCTAGGGGGGCGTCGGGCAATCAGCCCCAGCATTTT.

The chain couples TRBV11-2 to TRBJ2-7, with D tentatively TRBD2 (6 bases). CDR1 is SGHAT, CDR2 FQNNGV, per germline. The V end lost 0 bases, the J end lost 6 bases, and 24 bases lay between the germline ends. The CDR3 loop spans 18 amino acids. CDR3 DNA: TGTGCCAGCAGCTTAGACGCCCGCCCAGGGAGATGGAGGGGCGAGCAGTACTTC. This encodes CASSLDARPGRWRGEQYF.

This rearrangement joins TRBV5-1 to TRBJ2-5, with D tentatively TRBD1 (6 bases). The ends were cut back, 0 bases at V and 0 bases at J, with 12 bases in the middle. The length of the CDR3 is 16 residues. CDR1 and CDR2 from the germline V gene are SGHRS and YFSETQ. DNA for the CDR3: TGCGCCAGCAGCTTGGCCCTCAGGGGCTACCAAGAGACCCAGTACTTC. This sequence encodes CASSLALRGYQETQYF.

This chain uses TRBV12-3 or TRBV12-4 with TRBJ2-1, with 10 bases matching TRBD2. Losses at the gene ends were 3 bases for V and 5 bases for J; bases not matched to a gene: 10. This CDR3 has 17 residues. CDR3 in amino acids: CASSLGISGGADNEQFF. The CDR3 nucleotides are TGTGCCAGCAGTTTGGGTATAAGCGGGGGGGCGGACAATGAGCAGTTCTTC.

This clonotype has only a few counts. The CDR3 DNA follows: TGCAGTGCTAATGTAGCGGGGGGCCAATTCAACACCGGGGAGCTGTTTTTT. Its protein product is CSANVAGGQFNTGELFF. The gene calls are TRBV20-1 and TRBJ2-2; 10 positions agree with TRBD2. V gave up 4 bases and J gave up 2 bases; unmatched junction bases: 10. CDR3 length equals 17 residues. Germline CDR1 reads DFQATT; CDR2 reads SNEGSKA (reference sequence).

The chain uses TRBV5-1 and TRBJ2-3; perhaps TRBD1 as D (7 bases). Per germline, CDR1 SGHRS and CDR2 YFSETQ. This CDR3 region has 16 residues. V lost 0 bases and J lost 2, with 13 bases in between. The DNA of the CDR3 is TGCGCCAGCAGCTTGGCGCGGGACAGCCTCACAGATACGCAGTATTTT. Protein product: CASSLARDSLTDTQYF.

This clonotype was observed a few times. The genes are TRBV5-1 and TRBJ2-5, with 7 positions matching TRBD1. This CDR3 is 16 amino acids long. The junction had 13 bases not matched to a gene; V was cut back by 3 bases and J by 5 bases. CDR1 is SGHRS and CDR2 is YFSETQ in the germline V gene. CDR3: CASSSKPGGEMETQYF. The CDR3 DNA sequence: TGCGCCAGCAGCTCAAAACCAGGGGGAGAGATGGAGACCCAGTACTTC. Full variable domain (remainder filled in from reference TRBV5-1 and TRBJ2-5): KAGVTQTPRYLIKTRGQQVTLSCSPISGHRSVSWYQQTPGQGLQFLFEYFSETQRNKGNFPGRFSGRQFSNSRSEMNVSTLELGDSALYLCASSSKPGGEMETQYFGPGTRLLVL.

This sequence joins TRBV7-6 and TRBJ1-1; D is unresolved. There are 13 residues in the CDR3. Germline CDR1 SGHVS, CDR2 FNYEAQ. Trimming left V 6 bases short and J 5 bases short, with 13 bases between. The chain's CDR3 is CASRDLAGTEAFF. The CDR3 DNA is TGTGCCAGCAGAGATCTCGCGGGTACTGAAGCTTTCTTT.

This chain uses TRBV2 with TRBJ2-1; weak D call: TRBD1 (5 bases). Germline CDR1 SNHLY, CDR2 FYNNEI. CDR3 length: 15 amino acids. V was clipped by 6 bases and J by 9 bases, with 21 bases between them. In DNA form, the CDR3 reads TGTGCCAGCAGGCCCCCGCGGACACCGAAGAGTGAGCAGTTCTTC. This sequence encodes CASRPPRTPKSEQFF.